This T cell receptor (beta chain) was sequenced during a study of shared clonotypes between healthy human individuals. As for the study in general: CD4 naive cells filled three plates per donor, CD4 memory three, CD8 naive two and CD8 memory one.

The CDR3 spans 15 residues. In germline, CDR1 is MNHNY, CDR2 SVGAGI (reference sequence). Trimming removed 0 bases at V and 6 bases at J, with 12 bases between. Several immunoSEQ 96-well plates shared each subset's DNA, each plate a replicate. Measured with immunoSEQ multiplex PCR; TCRdb has only the in-frame clones, and not every one. The sample carries approximately 1.5 million clones, around 98% recorded once. The genes are TRBV6-6 and TRBJ1-5; no clear D gene. Sequenced input: naive CD4+ T cells sorted from blood. As for subset: CD45RA+ positively selected. The sequence was collected from a man younger than 45 in good health. As DNA, the CDR3 is TGTGCCAGCAGTTACTCGATAGGATTGGCTCAGCCCCAGCATTTT. This codes for CASSYSIGLAQPQHF.